These T cell receptor beta chains were read from a single sample in a study of T cells in Graves' hyperthyroidism and ophthalmopathy. TCRdb used MiXCR to reprocess the multiplex PCR reads, holding one entry per CDR3 protein. The sample consists of 500,000 to 650,000 distinct CDR3 sequences, roughly 15% of them appearing once. The sample taken for sequencing was blood. These receptor sequences come from a woman younger than 35 with Graves' ophthalmopathy. CDR3s include the opening cysteine and the closing phenylalanine or tryptophan.

v_call cdr3_aa
TRBV4-1 CASSRSEGTSGHNEQFF
TRBV11-2 CASSATSGRNEQFF
TRBV9 CASSVGDEQYF
TRBV20-1 CSAPSGTGETQYF
TRBV19 CASSRGTGDRGNIQYF
TRBV30 CAWRQGAHYGYTF
TRBV7-9 CASSPTGNPSYNEQFF
TRBV7-9 CASSLASSGRAVNEQFF
TRBV4-3 CASSQYQNYEQYF
TRBV6-1 CASSDWGSRKTEAFF
TRBV30 CAWSVQGRYHGYTF
TRBV6-1 CASKDTQGRETQYF
TRBV30 CAWSADRGFGAFF
TRBV4-1 CASSQVLVRETQYF
TRBV7-9 CASSGQSYEQYF
TRBV27 CASSLKGDEQYF
TRBV6-1 CASSSRLAVYTGELFF
TRBV11-2 CASSSPWVGGEKLFF
TRBV20-1 CSANNRGGDPNEQFF
TRBV19 CASRTGTGTSGANVLTF
TRBV19 CASRDYSFIVDSNQPQHF
TRBV19 CASSLAGQGIYGYTF
TRBV20-1 CSARDPGRTEAFF
TRBV7-9 CASSLARAYEQYF
TRBV6-1 CASSYAEHVSYEQYF
TRBV7-2 CASSDASSTDTQYF
TRBV28 CASSTLLAGVGETQYF
TRBV30 CAWSVSGGGIQYF
TRBV28 CASSSGLAGPGELFF
TRBV6-5 CASSYYTDLRRYQETQYF